The clone carrying this TCR beta chain came up a few times. Germline lookup yields CDR1 SEHNR and CDR2 FQNEAQ (reference sequence). This CDR3 has 14 residues. Trimming removed 5 bases at V and 5 bases at J, with 15 bases between. This specimen comes from a study of shared T cell receptors in the human thymus. TCRdb's table, derived via immunoSEQ multiplex PCR, lists solely in-frame clones and lacks some. The repertoire holds roughly 500,000 clones, with about 80% as singletons. The sample also formed part of further work on human thymus T cells. That paper notes: During corrective heart surgery, resections were taken, and the thymus tissue came from them.

The receptor was derived from a boy under three years old with a congenital heart defect. This chain links TRBV7-9 with TRBJ1-2, with D maybe TRBD1 (6 bases). Sequenced input: thymocytes. The chain's CDR3 is CASSPGQMGYGYTF. CDR3 sequence (DNA): TGTGCCAGCAGCCCTGGACAGATGGGTTATGGCTACACCTTC.